This TCR beta chain was recorded in a study of identical twins. Per germline, CDR1 MGHDK and CDR2 SYGVNS. This CDR3 has 16 residues. With V trimmed by 3 bases and J by 6 bases, 12 bases remained unmatched. Overall study findings and caveats: The models gave estimates that fell short of the out-of-frame TCR alpha sharing seen in monozygotic twins. Sequences that were beta out-of-frame showed weaker excess twin sharing. Fewer insertions were carried by abundant cord blood beta clonotypes, but none was seen in memory repertoires.

Each cDNA held unique molecular identifiers, and template switching gave it a universal primer site. In TCRdb, the 5' RACE reads were re-called with MiXCR into one record per CDR3 protein. Of hundreds of thousands of distinct CDR3 sequences listed, roughly 12% are singletons. In its sample, this clonotype was seen many times. What it binds is unknown. This same sample was also part of a study on yellow fever vaccine responses in identical twins.

The clonotype was recovered from a woman aged 18 to 35 in good health. Sequenced input: PBMCs. The chain recombines TRBV25-1 with TRBJ2-7, with TRBD1 matching over 9 bases. The DNA of the CDR3 is TGTGCCAGCAGTGAGGACCGGGAACAGGGGGCTAGCGAGCAGTACTTC. Translated, it gives CASSEDREQGASEQYF.